The present entry profiles one T cell receptor beta chain with its context. There are a few counts of this clone. It lacks a known antigen. Base quality data are lacking; no much larger clone is found one base away. The data were obtained in a study of blood T cell repertoires in COVID-19 (dated by TCRdb to 2018 to 2021). Concerning the study at large: Samples from collaborators originated in the United States, Italy and Spain and spanned both the acute and convalescent phases of COVID-19. The samples were drawn from two sources: the first 160 participants of the ongoing ImmuneRACE study, and about 1,300 subjects contributed by 6 global collaborators. A de-identified subject ID, COVID-19 status, age in years and sex were almost always included in the sample metadata. The prospective study material was composed of cDNA or gDNA derived from T cells, B-cell-depleted T cells, or PBMCs. The repertoires were made available in a free public database intended to serve as a resource for research on the immune response to SARS-CoV-2. The dataset comprised deeply sampled blood TCRbeta repertoires from subjects exposed to, actively infected with, or recovered from COVID-19. HLA class I and class II types, where available, came from metadata supplied by the sample provider rather than from assay-based typing. Paper-wide results and their limitations: How much clinical and demographic metadata was included differed by source and by participant, and the metadata was provided uncurated.

TCRbeta CDR3 regions were amplified from genomic DNA by means of the immunoSEQ Assay, a bias-controlled multiplex PCR. Processing in the source paper ran as follows. The number of nucleated cells in each sample was estimated by amplification of reference gene primers within the assay. To quantify the absolute abundance of each unique TCRbeta CDR3 rearrangement, sequence reads were collapsed and filtered. For each sample, productive Simpson clonality was calculated as the square root of Simpson's diversity index across productive rearrangements. The source is immuneACCESS, and TCRdb retained only in-frame sequences with V and J called. Part of the clones is not carried over; for the studies checked, unresolved V genes explain less than half of this, and the remainder is unexplained. That table gives V, J and clone size, and the DNA gave D and trimming. A total of approximately 270,000 clones appear in this sample, around 86% of them only once. The ten top clones hold 2% to 2.5% of the sample.

From V the trimming removes 2 bases and from J it removes 5 bases, while the gene matches leave 6 bases of the junction unaccounted for. The CDR3 sequence holds 14 residues, the cysteine and phenylalanine included. The read is trimmed to its CDR3 DNA, 42 bases read in frame from base 1. For CDR1 and CDR2, the germline V gene (reference sequence) lists MNHEY and SMNVEV. The collaborating institutions used their own protocols to collect whole blood in K2EDTA tubes. For TCRbeta analysis, collaborators shipped samples in one of three forms: frozen whole blood, isolated PBMCs, or DNA extracted from either of those sample types.

Rearrangement joined TRBV27 to TRBJ2-7; 7 central nucleotides agree with TRBD1. The TCR sequence derives from a man between 50 and 59 years old with acute or convalescent COVID-19. The sample consisted of peripheral blood. Here the CDR3 is given as CASSLGWQGDEQYF. The DNA reads TGTGCCAGCAGTTTAGGTTGGCAGGGGGACGAGCAGTACTTC.